This TCR beta chain came from a study of blood T cell repertoires in COVID-19. Study background: Researchers got acute and convalescent COVID-19 samples from the United States, Italy and Spain. Nucleic acid was either cDNA or gDNA, and it came from T cells, B-cell-depleted T cells, or PBMCs.

Original data processing: Nucleated cell number was recorded as an estimate derived from reference gene primer amplification. Produced via immunoSEQ multiplex PCR; TCRdb's table is partial and in-frame only. From that table come the V and J calls and clone size; the DNA was used to work out D and trimming. Among about 200,000 clones listed, around 85% were seen once. The V gene end was trimmed by 10 bases and the J gene end by 9 bases; junction bases not matched to a gene: 9. The CDR3 consists of 11 residues. This receptor was obtained from a woman between 50 and 59 years old with acute or convalescent COVID-19. The sequencing sample was made of peripheral blood. This rearrangement joins TRBV5-3 to TRBJ1-2; 7 bases are a match to TRBD1. TRBV5-3 is treated as an ORF (open reading frame) with a function not yet certain. The CDR3 region has the DNA TGTGCCCCGAATAGGGGGCACAGCTACACCTTC. Residues: CAPNRGHSYTF.